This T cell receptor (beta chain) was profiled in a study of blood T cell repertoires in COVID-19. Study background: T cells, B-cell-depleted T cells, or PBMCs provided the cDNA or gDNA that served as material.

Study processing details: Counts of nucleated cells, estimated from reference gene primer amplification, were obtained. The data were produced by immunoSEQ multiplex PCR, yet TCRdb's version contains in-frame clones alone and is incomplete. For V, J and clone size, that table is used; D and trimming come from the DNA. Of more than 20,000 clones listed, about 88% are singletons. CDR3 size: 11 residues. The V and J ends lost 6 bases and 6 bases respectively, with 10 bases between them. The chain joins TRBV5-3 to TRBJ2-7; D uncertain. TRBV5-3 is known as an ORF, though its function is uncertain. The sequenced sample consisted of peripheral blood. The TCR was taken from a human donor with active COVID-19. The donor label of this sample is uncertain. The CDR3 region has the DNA TGTGCCAGAATGTCGGAGTTCGAGCAGTACTTC. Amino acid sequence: CARMSEFEQYF.